Listed below are T cell receptor beta chains from one sample, sequenced in a study of blood T cells in healthy people across ages. TCRdb processed the 5' RACE reads anew with MiXCR; each CDR3 protein has one entry. The repertoire holds approximately 580,000 distinct CDR3 sequences, with under 30% as singletons. This same sample was also part of a study on T cells of mothers and their children.

The sample taken for sequencing was blood. These receptors were collected from a boy under 18 in good health. Each CDR3 is given with its conserved first and last residue. A D gene is named only where the DNA matches it firmly. Part of the rows lack a size; the others show once, few, many or a class for expanded clones.

CDR3aa,CDR3nt,v_gene,j_gene,abundance,d_gene
CSAWASGSRNNEQFF,TGCAGTGCTTGGGCTAGCGGGAGCCGGAACAATGAGCAGTTCTTC,TRBV20-1,TRBJ2-1,-,TRBD2
CASSGGGGQETQYF,TGTGCCAGCAGCGGAGGGGGGGGCCAAGAGACCCAGTACTTC,TRBV4-2,TRBJ2-5,few,-
CASSLGTHSSYEQYF,TGTGCCAGCAGCTTAGGCACCCATAGCTCCTACGAGCAGTACTTC,TRBV11-2,TRBJ2-7,few,-
CASSLDRLAANTGELFF,TGTGCCAGCAGCTTAGACCGGCTAGCGGCGAACACCGGGGAGCTGTTTTTT,TRBV7-2,TRBJ2-2,few,TRBD2
CASNVWKTGFGVTDTQYF,TGTGCCAGCAACGTTTGGAAGACAGGGTTCGGGGTCACAGATACGCAGTATTTT,TRBV28,TRBJ2-3,-,TRBD1
CSASEIYGYTF,TGCAGCGCCAGCGAAATCTATGGCTACACCTTC,TRBV29-1,TRBJ1-2,-,-
CASSPGTASSGGYGYTF,TGTGCCAGCAGCCCGGGGACAGCTTCCTCGGGAGGTTATGGCTACACCTTC,TRBV7-9,TRBJ1-2,few,TRBD1
CASRPSGGLLLGHEQYF,TGTGCCAGCAGACCCAGCGGGGGACTCCTCCTAGGCCACGAGCAGTACTTC,TRBV28,TRBJ2-7,few,TRBD2
CASSEGQGNGYTF,TGTGCCAGCAGCGAGGGACAGGGGAATGGCTACACCTTC,TRBV11-1,TRBJ1-2,-,TRBD1
CASSKGQGNQETQYF,TGCGCCAGCAGCAAGGGACAGGGTAATCAGGAGACCCAGTACTTC,TRBV5-1,TRBJ2-5,-,TRBD1
CASSLRVGQNIQYF,TGTGCCAGCAGCCTCAGGGTAGGACAAAACATTCAGTACTTC,TRBV27,TRBJ2-4,-,-
CASGLAKVLGTQYF,TGTGCCAGTGGACTAGCGAAGGTTTTAGGTACACAGTATTTT,TRBV10-3,TRBJ2-3,-,TRBD2
CASSLNLPQETQYF,TGTGCCAGCAGTTTAAACCTCCCCCAAGAGACCCAGTACTTC,TRBV28,TRBJ2-5,-,-
CASSQDRAASGANVLTF,TGCGCCAGCAGCCAAGATAGGGCAGCGTCAGGGGCCAACGTCCTGACTTTC,TRBV4-3,TRBJ2-6,few,-
CASSFNTGTDTQYF,TGCGCCAGCAGCTTCAATACAGGGACAGATACGCAGTATTTT,TRBV5-1,TRBJ2-3,few,-
CAGRTGGLHTDTQYF,TGTGCCGGGAGAACAGGGGGCTTACACACAGATACGCAGTATTTT,TRBV6-2/TRBV6-3,TRBJ2-3,few,TRBD1
CSARDPGVLGKLFF,TGCAGTGCTAGAGATCCGGGGGTCCTAGGAAAACTGTTTTTT,TRBV20-1,TRBJ1-4,-,-
CSAVRDYPRPDTQYF,TGCAGTGCGGTTCGGGACTACCCACGGCCAGATACGCAGTATTTT,TRBV20-1,TRBJ2-3,-,TRBD2
CASSYSQEYYGYTF,TGTGCCAGCAGTTACTCCCAGGAGTACTATGGCTACACCTTC,TRBV6-2/TRBV6-3,TRBJ1-2,-,-
CASSRDQYEQYF,TGCGCCAGCTCCCGGGACCAATACGAGCAGTACTTC,TRBV5-1,TRBJ2-7,-,-
CASRSPGATSYGYTF,TGTGCCAGTAGGAGCCCAGGAGCCACCTCCTATGGCTACACCTTC,TRBV19,TRBJ1-2,few,-
CATSRDRAWGSGVNVLTF,TGTGCCACCAGCAGAGATAGGGCCTGGGGCTCTGGGGTCAACGTCCTGACTTTC,TRBV15,TRBJ2-6,-,-
CASSLVAGTNQPQHF,TGCGCCAGCAGCTTGGTTGCAGGGACAAATCAGCCCCAGCATTTT,TRBV5-1,TRBJ1-5,many,-
CASSLEGDGEKLFF,TGCGCCAGCAGCTTGGAAGGGGACGGTGAAAAACTGTTTTTT,TRBV5-1,TRBJ1-4,few,-
CASSPRQSQETQYF,TGTGCCAGCTCACCTAGACAGTCCCAAGAGACCCAGTACTTC,TRBV18,TRBJ2-5,-,-
CATSEAGQPLDKNIQYF,TGTGCCACCAGTGAGGCGGGACAGCCCCTAGACAAAAACATTCAGTACTTC,TRBV24-1,TRBJ2-4,few,-
CAWSVRMETQYF,TGTGCCTGGAGTGTACGAATGGAGACCCAGTACTTC,TRBV30,TRBJ2-5,few,-
CASTQQGYTQYF,TGCGCCAGCACTCAGCAGGGTTATACGCAGTATTTT,TRBV12-3/TRBV12-4,TRBJ2-3,-,-
CASSDPRLAGGNTGELFF,TGTGCCAGCAGCGACCCCCGGCTAGCGGGGGGGAACACCGGGGAGCTGTTTTTT,TRBV7-3,TRBJ2-2,few,TRBD2
CASSTGGGAGASYEQFF,TGTGCCAGCAGCACCGGGGGTGGAGCGGGAGCTTCATATGAGCAGTTCTTC,TRBV4-2,TRBJ2-1,-,TRBD2
CASSPSQGTYGYTF,TGTGCCAGCAGCCCCTCGCAGGGGACCTATGGCTACACCTTC,TRBV6-5,TRBJ1-2,few,-
CASSQEPGFGNEQFF,TGCGCCAGCAGCCAAGAACCAGGGTTTGGTAATGAGCAGTTCTTC,TRBV4-3,TRBJ2-1,few,-
CASRSFMRDREPYEQYF,TGTGCCAGCAGATCATTTATGCGGGACAGGGAACCCTACGAGCAGTACTTC,TRBV27,TRBJ2-7,few,TRBD1
CASSTDSLNEQFF,TGTGCCAGCAGTACGGACAGCCTCAATGAGCAGTTCTTC,TRBV6-6,TRBJ2-1,few,-
CASSFSLAGGQETQYF,TGCGCCAGCAGCTTTTCCCTAGCGGGAGGGCAAGAGACCCAGTACTTC,TRBV5-1,TRBJ2-5,few,TRBD2
CASSLARLTQALIREKLFF,TGTGCCAGCAGCTTAGCGAGACTAACGCAGGCACTAATTCGGGAAAAACTGTTTTTT,TRBV7-9,TRBJ1-4,few,-
CASSTGSPDEQFF,TGTGCCAGCAGCACCGGGAGCCCCGATGAGCAGTTCTTC,TRBV28,TRBJ2-1,-,-
CASSVTAGEGWQTQYF,TGTGCCAGCAGCGTAACTGCCGGTGAGGGATGGCAGACCCAGTACTTC,TRBV9,TRBJ2-5,many,-
CASSVAGETQYF,TGTGCCAGCAGCGTCGCGGGGGAGACCCAGTACTTC,TRBV9,TRBJ2-5,-,-
CSVGGGGKNGYGYTF,TGCAGCGTTGGAGGGGGCGGGAAAAATGGGTATGGCTACACCTTC,TRBV29-1,TRBJ1-2,-,TRBD1
CASSESDRLREQYF,TGTGCCAGCAGTGAAAGCGACAGATTACGCGAGCAGTACTTC,TRBV2,TRBJ2-7,few,-
CASSLSPSHETQYF,TGTGCCAGCAGCTTGTCGCCTAGCCACGAGACCCAGTACTTC,TRBV11-2,TRBJ2-5,-,-
CASKSGLAGVYNEQFF,TGTGCCAGTAAATCGGGACTAGCGGGAGTCTACAATGAGCAGTTCTTC,TRBV19,TRBJ2-1,-,TRBD2